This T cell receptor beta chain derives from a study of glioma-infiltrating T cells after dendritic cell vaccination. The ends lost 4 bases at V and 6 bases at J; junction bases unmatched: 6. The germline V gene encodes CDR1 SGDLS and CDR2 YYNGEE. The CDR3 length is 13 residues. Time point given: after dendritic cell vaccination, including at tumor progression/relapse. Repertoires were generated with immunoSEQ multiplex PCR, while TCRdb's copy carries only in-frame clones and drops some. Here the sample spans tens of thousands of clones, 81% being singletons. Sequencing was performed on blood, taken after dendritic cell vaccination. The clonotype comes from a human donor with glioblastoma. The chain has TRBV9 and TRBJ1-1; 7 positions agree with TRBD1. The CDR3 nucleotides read TGTGCCAGCAGCCCACAGGGGTTCGCTGAAGCTTTCTTT. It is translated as CASSPQGFAEAFF.